The clone carrying this T cell receptor (beta chain) has just a few counts. Distinct nucleotide sequences in the sample also encode this CDR3. Here immunoSEQ multiplex PCR was the method, and the copy in TCRdb shows in-frame clones only, minus some. The sample contains over a million clones, 75% to 85% of which appear only once. This specimen comes from a study of shared clonotypes between healthy human individuals. The ends lost 5 bases at V and 5 bases at J; junction bases unmatched: 8. CDR3 size: 16 residues. Germline CDR1 MDHEN, CDR2 SYDVKM. The J gene is TRBJ2-5, the V gene TRBV28; 13 bases match TRBD2. The sample was memory CD4+ T cells from PBMCs. The sample's subset: CD45RA-negative fraction. This sequence originates from a man in his late teens or twenties in good health. Some clones in this sample may be carry-over from other donors' samples. The CDR3 loop is CASSPGLAGARETQYF. CDR3 nucleotides: TGTGCCAGCAGTCCTGGACTAGCGGGAGCTCGTGAGACCCAGTACTTC.